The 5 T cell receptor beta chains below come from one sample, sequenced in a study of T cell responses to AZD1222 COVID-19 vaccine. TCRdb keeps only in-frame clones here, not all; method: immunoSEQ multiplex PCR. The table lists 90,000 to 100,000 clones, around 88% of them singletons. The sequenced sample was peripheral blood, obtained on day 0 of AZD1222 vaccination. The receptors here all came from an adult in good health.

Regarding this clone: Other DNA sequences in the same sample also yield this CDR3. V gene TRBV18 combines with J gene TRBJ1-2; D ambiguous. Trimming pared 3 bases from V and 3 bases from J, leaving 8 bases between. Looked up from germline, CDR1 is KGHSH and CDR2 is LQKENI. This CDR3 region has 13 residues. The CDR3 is CASSPGGDYGYTF. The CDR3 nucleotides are TGTGCCAGCTCACCGGGAGGTGACTATGGCTACACCTTC.

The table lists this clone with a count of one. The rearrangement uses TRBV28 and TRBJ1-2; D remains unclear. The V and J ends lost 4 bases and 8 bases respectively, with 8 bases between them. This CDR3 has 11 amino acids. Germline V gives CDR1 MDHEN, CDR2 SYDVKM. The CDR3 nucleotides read TGTGCCAGCAGTTCTTATACGGGCTACACCTTC. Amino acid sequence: CASSSYTGYTF.

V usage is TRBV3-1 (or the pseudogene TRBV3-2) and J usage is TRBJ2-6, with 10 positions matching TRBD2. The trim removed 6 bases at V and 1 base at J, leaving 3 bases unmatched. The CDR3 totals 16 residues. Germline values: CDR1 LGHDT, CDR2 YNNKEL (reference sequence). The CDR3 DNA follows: TGTGCCAGCAGGGTAGCGGGAGGTTCTGGGGCCAACGTCCTGACTTTC. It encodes CASRVAGGSGANVLTF.

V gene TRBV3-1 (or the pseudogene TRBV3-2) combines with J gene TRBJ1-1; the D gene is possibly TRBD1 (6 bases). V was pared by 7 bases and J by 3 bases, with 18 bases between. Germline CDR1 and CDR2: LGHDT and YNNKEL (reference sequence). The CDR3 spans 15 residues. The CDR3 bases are TGTGCCAGCAACCTAAGAGGGGGGGCGGACACTGAAGCTTTCTTT. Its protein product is CASNLRGGADTEAFF.

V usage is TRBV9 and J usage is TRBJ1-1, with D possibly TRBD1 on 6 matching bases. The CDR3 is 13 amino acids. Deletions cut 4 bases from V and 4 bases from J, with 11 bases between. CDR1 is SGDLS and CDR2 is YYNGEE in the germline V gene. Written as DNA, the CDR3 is TGTGCCAGCAGCACACAGGGCGGCACTGAAGCTTTCTTT. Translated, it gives CASSTQGGTEAFF.